The 28 T cell receptor beta chains below all came from one sample that was sequenced in a study of shared clonotypes between healthy human individuals. Generated by immunoSEQ multiplex PCR, the TCRdb table keeps only in-frame clones and is missing some. The data contain fewer than 3 million clones, 85% to 95% of them singletons. Material for sequencing was naive CD4+ T cells from PBMCs. Stated subset: CD45RA+ positively selected. The receptors originated from a man aged 18 to 29 in good health. Some clones in this sample may be carry-over from other donors' samples.

The V gene is TRBV30, the J gene TRBJ1-4; D is undetermined. With 7 bases removed from V and 8 bases from J, the gap between germline ends came to 17 bases. The germline V gene encodes CDR1 GTSNPN and CDR2 SVGIG (reference sequence). The CDR3 spans 13 residues. The CDR3 nucleotides are TGTGCCTCCCTGAACCGGCGAGGGGAAAAACTGTTTTTT. This translates into CASLNRRGEKLFF.

The genes are TRBV28 and TRBJ2-5; TRBD2 aligns across 8 bases. There are 13 residues in the CDR3. Germline CDR1 MDHEN, CDR2 SYDVKM. V lost 7 bases to trimming and J lost 4 bases; unmatched junction nucleotides: 5. The CDR3 DNA follows: TGTGCCAGCATGAGCGGGAGCCCAGAGACCCAGTACTTC. Protein: CASMSGSPETQYF.

V gene TRBV5-1 combines with J gene TRBJ2-3, with TRBD1 as a possible D gene (6 bases). Trimming took 3 bases from V and 4 from J, leaving 12 bases between them. The CDR3 is 14 residues long. Germline CDR1 SGHRS, CDR2 YFSETQ. CDR3 residues: CASSSFSGADTQYF. DNA for the CDR3: TGCGCCAGCAGCTCCTTCTCAGGGGCAGATACGCAGTATTTT.

The chain links TRBV6-6 to TRBJ2-5, with D possibly TRBD2 on 6 matching bases. Germline assignment: CDR1 MNHNY and CDR2 SVGAGI (reference sequence). CDR3 length: 14 residues. Trimming shortened V by 7 bases and J by 5 bases, and 17 bases separated the two germline ends. CDR3 sequence (DNA): TGTGCCAGCACGAACGGCGGAGGGGTGGAGACCCAGTACTTC. Protein product: CASTNGGGVETQYF.

The sample holds one count of this clone. The rearrangement uses TRBV11-2 and TRBJ2-7; the D gene could be TRBD1 or TRBD2 (6 bases each). The V end lost 3 bases, the J end lost 5 bases, and 23 bases lay between the germline ends. Germline V gene sequence: CDR1 SGHAT, CDR2 FQNNGV. This CDR3 contains 17 residues. The DNA of the CDR3 is TGTGCCAGCAGCTTGGACGGGGGCACATCTTATATCGACGAGCAGTACTTC. Protein: CASSLDGGTSYIDEQYF.

The table lists this clone with a few counts. The J gene is TRBJ1-1, the V gene TRBV4-1; D may be TRBD1 (6 bases). In germline, CDR1 is MGHRA, CDR2 YSYEKL. V lost 4 bases to trimming and J lost 6 bases, with 15 bases between them. The CDR3 loop spans 14 amino acids. This CDR3 reads CASSRGQTGAEAFF. The CDR3, as DNA: TGCGCCAGCAGCCGTGGACAGACGGGCGCTGAAGCTTTCTTT.

This chain uses TRBV30 with TRBJ2-7; perhaps D is TRBD1 or TRBD2 (6 bases each). The CDR3 loop spans 12 amino acids. Germline-derived CDR1 and CDR2 are GTSNPN and SVGIG (reference sequence). V was shortened by 0 bases and J by 6 bases, with 9 bases between the two germline ends. In DNA, the CDR3 is TGTGCCTGGAGTGTAGGAGGGGGCGAGCAGTACTTC. Translating gives CAWSVGGGEQYF.

The CDR3 DNA reads as TGTGCCAGCAGTACCAGGACGCCCCTCCACTTT. Translating it yields CASSTRTPLHF. The chain carries TRBV28 and TRBJ1-6; D unclear. The CDR3 covers 11 residues. V was shortened by 5 bases and J by 13 bases, with 9 bases between the two germline ends. The germline V gene encodes CDR1 MDHEN and CDR2 SYDVKM.

The genes are TRBV9 and TRBJ2-7; D possibly uses TRBD1 or TRBD2 (5 bases each). This CDR3 contains 15 residues. V dropped 4 bases and J dropped 2 bases, with 16 bases sitting between them. Germline CDR1 reads SGDLS; CDR2 reads YYNGEE. DNA for the CDR3: TGTGCCAGCAGCCCAACGATGAGGGGCACCTACGAGCAGTACTTC. Translation: CASSPTMRGTYEQYF.

The chain uses TRBV4-1 and TRBJ1-5; D unclear. The CDR3 runs 14 residues. Looked up from germline, CDR1 is MGHRA and CDR2 is YSYEKL. V gave up 2 bases and J gave up 7 bases, with 12 bases separating them. The DNA of the CDR3 is TGCGCCAGCAGCCAAATGTCTCACGGGCAGCCCCAGCATTTT. The encoded protein is CASSQMSHGQPQHF.

The chain recombines TRBV28 with TRBJ2-7; D might be TRBD2 (5 bases). Looked up from germline, CDR1 is MDHEN and CDR2 is SYDVKM. Deletions cut 3 bases from V and 0 bases from J, with 21 bases between. There are 18 residues in the CDR3. DNA for the CDR3: TGTGCCAGCAGTTTCTTTCTTTCGATGGACTCAAGCTCCTACGAGCAGTACTTC. Translated, it gives CASSFFLSMDSSSYEQYF.

The rearrangement uses TRBV4-1 and TRBJ1-4, with 9 bases identical to TRBD1. Trimming at V came to 4 bases and at J to 4 bases, leaving 4 bases not matched to a gene. The CDR3 has 15 residues. Per germline, CDR1 MGHRA and CDR2 YSYEKL. CDR3 loop: CASSPGQGRNEKLFF. Written as DNA, the CDR3 is TGCGCCAGCAGCCCGGGACAGGGACGTAATGAAAAACTGTTTTTT.

The rearrangement links TRBV7-2 to TRBJ2-3, with unresolved D. V lost 5 bases and J 0 bases, leaving 9 bases between the germline ends. The CDR3 totals 14 residues. Germline V gene data show CDR1 as SGHTA and CDR2 as FQGNSA. CDR3 loop: CASSPQESTDTQYF. In DNA, the CDR3 is TGTGCCAGCAGCCCCCAGGAGAGCACAGATACGCAGTATTTT. Complete variable domain (other parts from reference TRBV7-2 and TRBJ2-3): GAGVSQSPSNKVTEKGKDVELRCDPISGHTALYWYRQSLGQGLEFLIYFQGNSAPDKSGLPSDRFSAERTGGSVSTLTIQRTQQEDSAVYLCASSPQESTDTQYFGPGTRLTVL.

This chain joins TRBV19 and TRBJ2-7; D is possibly TRBD1 (6 bases). The CDR3 spans 15 residues. Germline V CDR1 and CDR2: LNHDA, SQIVND (reference sequence). Between the trimmed V and J ends, which lost 6 bases and 2 bases, there was a span of 17 bases. This chain's CDR3 is CASRRGQLGTYEQYF. The CDR3 nucleotides are TGTGCCAGTAGGAGAGGACAGCTGGGTACCTACGAGCAGTACTTC.

The V call is TRBV28, the J call TRBJ2-1; tentative D call: TRBD2 (6 bases). The V end lost 3 bases, the J end lost 14 bases, and 14 bases lay between the germline ends. CDR3 size: 12 residues. CDR1 MDHEN and CDR2 SYDVKM come from the germline V gene. The CDR3 is CASSFLTREEFF. In DNA, the CDR3 is TGTGCCAGCAGTTTCCTGACTAGAGAGGAGTTCTTC.

The chain has TRBV19 and TRBJ2-7, with 9 bases matching TRBD1. The germline CDR1 and CDR2 sequences are LNHDA and SQIVND (reference sequence). Germline trimming cut 6 bases from V and 5 bases from J; bases unmatched to any gene: 11. This CDR3 contains 15 residues. The CDR3 coding sequence is TGTGCCAGTAGCCTACAGGGGGCGATATCCCACGAGCAGTACTTC. It yields the protein CASSLQGAISHEQYF.

The CDR3 nucleotides read TGCGCCAGCAGCGCAGGACTCACCTCGACAAGATACGCCGGGGGAAGTACGCAGTATTTT. As protein: CASSAGLTSTRYAGGSTQYF. This chain links TRBV5-1 with TRBJ2-3, with D tentatively TRBD2 (6 bases). Between the trimmed V and J ends, which lost 4 bases and 8 bases, there was a span of 35 bases. The CDR3 totals 20 residues. Germline V gives CDR1 SGHRS, CDR2 YFSETQ.

The J gene is TRBJ1-1, the V gene TRBV9; TRBD1 might be the D (5 bases). Germline V lookup: CDR1 SGDLS, CDR2 YYNGEE. The CDR3 covers 16 residues. V was shortened by 0 bases and J by 1 base, with 13 bases between the two germline ends. CDR3 sequence (DNA): TGTGCCAGCAGCGTAGAGTCGGGCAGGGCGAACACTGAAGCTTTCTTT. This sequence encodes CASSVESGRANTEAFF. Together with reference TRBV9 and TRBJ1-1, the CDR3 gives the full variable domain: DSGVTQTPKHLITATGQRVTLRCSPRSGDLSVYWYQQSLDQGLQFLIQYYNGEERAKGNILERFSAQQFPDLHSELNLSSLELGDSALYFCASSVESGRANTEAFFGQGTRLTVV.

J is TRBJ2-7 and V is TRBV28; D is unresolved. The V end was cut by 3 bases, the J end by 4 bases, with 16 bases between. From germline, CDR1 is MDHEN and CDR2 SYDVKM. The CDR3 spans 15 residues. CDR3 loop: CASSFMRPNSYEQYF. The CDR3 bases are TGTGCCAGCAGTTTTATGCGACCCAATTCGTACGAGCAGTACTTC.

This clone was observed a single time. The genes are TRBV9 and TRBJ2-1; D not resolved. Trimming removed 3 bases at V and 7 bases at J, with 11 bases between. The CDR3 spans 13 residues. The germline V gene has CDR1 SGDLS and CDR2 YYNGEE. The CDR3 nucleotides are TGTGCCAGCAGCGCTTACAAGGTAAATGAGCAGTTCTTC. Translating gives CASSAYKVNEQFF.

The chain carries TRBV2 and TRBJ2-3, with TRBD2 matching over 8 bases. Unmatched junction bases numbered 14, after V lost 6 bases and J lost 0 bases. The CDR3 covers 18 residues. From germline, CDR1 is SNHLY and CDR2 FYNNEI. The CDR3 protein is CASRKWGSGSASTDTQYF. The CDR3, as DNA: TGTGCCAGCAGAAAGTGGGGCAGCGGGAGTGCTAGCACAGATACGCAGTATTTT.

The genes are TRBV18 and TRBJ2-3; TRBD1 aligns across 7 bases. V dropped 2 bases and J dropped 4; count of bases not matched to a gene: 6. The CDR3 has 15 amino acids. The germline gives CDR1 KGHSH, CDR2 LQKENI. Written as DNA, the CDR3 is TGTGCCAGCTCACCAAGACAGGGCTTTGCAGATACGCAGTATTTT. Translation gives CASSPRQGFADTQYF.

J is TRBJ2-2 and V is TRBV28; 9 bases are shared with TRBD1. CDR1 is MDHEN, CDR2 SYDVKM, per germline. The CDR3 is 16 residues long. Germline trimming cut 4 bases from V and 5 bases from J; bases unmatched to any gene: 8. The CDR3 loop is CASSSKTGGLTGELFF. For the CDR3, the DNA is TGTGCCAGCAGTTCCAAGACAGGGGGTCTGACCGGGGAGCTGTTTTTT. Full variable domain (rest looked up from reference TRBV28 and TRBJ2-2): DVKVTQSSRYLVKRTGEKVFLECVQDMDHENMFWYRQDPGLGLRLIYFSYDVKMKEKGDIPEGYSVSREKKERFSLILESASTNQTSMYLCASSSKTGGLTGELFFGEGSRLTVL.

As to this clone: The sample contains more than one DNA sequence encoding this CDR3. The chain has TRBV6-6 and TRBJ1-2; D gene unclear. With 4 bases removed from V and 4 bases from J, the gap between germline ends came to 13 bases. CDR3 size: 14 residues. From germline, CDR1 is MNHNY and CDR2 SVGAGI (reference sequence). The CDR3 DNA reads as TGTGCCAGCAGTTCCCAAACCGGCGGCTATGGCTACACCTTC. Translation gives CASSSQTGGYGYTF.

V is TRBV29-1 and J is TRBJ2-3; D gene unclear. Germline loops: CDR1 SQVTM, CDR2 ANQGSEA. There are 12 residues in the CDR3. Trimming stripped 3 bases from V and 10 bases from J, with 14 bases between. The CDR3 is CSVEAVSSPQYF. CDR3 DNA: TGCAGCGTTGAGGCCGTCTCCAGCCCGCAGTATTTT.

About this clone: In the same sample, other DNA sequences code for this CDR3. The CDR3: CASSQLLSTDTQYF. The CDR3 nucleotides read TGTGCCAGCAGCCAACTACTAAGCACAGATACGCAGTATTTT. The genes are TRBV14 and TRBJ2-3; the D is unclear. Looked up from germline, CDR1 is SGHDN and CDR2 is FVKESK. This CDR3 is 14 amino acids long. V was clipped by 2 bases and J by 0 bases, with 6 bases between them.

The genes are TRBV4-2 and TRBJ2-2; TRBD1 might be the D (5 bases). V lost 0 bases and J lost 6, with 14 bases in between. This CDR3 region has 16 residues. CDR1 LGHNA and CDR2 YNFKEQ come from the germline V gene. The CDR3 spells CASSQEGRVNAGELFF. CDR3 in DNA: TGTGCCAGCAGCCAAGAGGGCAGGGTCAATGCCGGGGAGCTGTTTTTT.

The chain joins TRBV10-3 to TRBJ2-1; D remains unclear. The germline V and J ends were trimmed by 2 bases and 7 bases, with 9 bases remaining between them. CDR1 ENHRY and CDR2 SYGVKD come from the germline V gene. The CDR3 spans 13 residues. The DNA of the CDR3 is TGTGCCATCAGTGAGCGTACGGAGAATGAGCAGTTCTTC. Translating gives CAISERTENEQFF.